Listed below are T cell receptor beta chains from one sample, sequenced in a study of control samples from healthy donors and cancer patients. Produced via immunoSEQ multiplex PCR; TCRdb's table is partial and in-frame only. The repertoire holds over 60,000 clones, with over 85% as singletons. The sample consisted of PBMCs. The source is a woman in her fifties or sixties with head and neck cancer. The CDR3 runs from the conserved cysteine through the conserved F or W. A D gene is named only where the DNA matches it firmly. Clone size is not always given. Where it is, it says once, few, many or a class for expanded clones.

D gene	J gene	V gene	clone size	CDR3 DNA	CDR3 protein
TRBD1	TRBJ2-1	TRBV18	-	TGTGCCAGCTCACCAAGGACAGGGGGTAATGAGCAGTTCTTC	CASSPRTGGNEQFF
-	TRBJ2-7	TRBV28	-	TGTGCCAGCAGGCGGACGGCTTCCGAGCAGTACTTC	CASRRTASEQYF
-	TRBJ2-1	TRBV24-1	few	TGTGCCACCAGTGAAGCGACAGGTTCCCAGGGCGATGAGCAGTTCTTC	CATSEATGSQGDEQFF
-	TRBJ2-7	TRBV18	-	TGTGCCAGCTCACCGGGGCTAATGGACGAGCAGTACTTC	CASSPGLMDEQYF
-	TRBJ1-6	TRBV9	-	TGTGCCAGCAGCGTAGACCTCCTTTCACCCCTCCACTTT	CASSVDLLSPLHF
TRBD1	TRBJ2-2	TRBV14	-	TGTGCCAGCAGCCAAGATGAGGCAGGGGGCGGCACCGGGGAGCTGTTTTTT	CASSQDEAGGGTGELFF
TRBD2	TRBJ2-3	TRBV3-1/TRBV3-2	-	TGTGCCAGCAGCCAACTGCGGGTAGCGGGAGCCGCAGATACGCAGTATTTT	CASSQLRVAGAADTQYF
-	TRBJ1-1	TRBV5-1	-	TGCGCCAGCAGCTTGTTTGGCGGGAACGCTGAAGCTTTCTTT	CASSLFGGNAEAFF
-	TRBJ2-6	TRBV19	-	TGTGCCAGCACTACCTCTGGGGCCAACGTCCTGACTTTC	CASTTSGANVLTF
-	TRBJ1-2	TRBV29-1	-	TGCAGCATTGACGGCCAGGGGTGGGGTGGCTACACCTTC	CSIDGQGWGGYTF
TRBD1	TRBJ2-5	TRBV12-3/TRBV12-4	-	TGTGCCAGCAGTTCACAGGGGAGCCAGGCCCAGTACTTC	CASSSQGSQAQYF
-	TRBJ2-7	TRBV21-1	-	TGTGCCAGCAGCCTTACGAGGACTAGCGGACGAAGCTCCTACGAGCAGTACTTC	CASSLTRTSGRSSYEQYF
-	TRBJ2-2	TRBV5-5	once	TGTGCCAGCAGCTTGAAAAGGGAAACCGGGGAGCTGTTTTTT	CASSLKRETGELFF
-	TRBJ2-5	TRBV6-6	-	TGTGCCAGCAGTTACGCCCTAACAGGGCAAGAGACCCAGTACTTC	CASSYALTGQETQYF
-	TRBJ1-4	TRBV11-2	-	TGTGCCAGCAGCTTAGTACAGGGATATGAAAAACTGTTTTTT	CASSLVQGYEKLFF
-	TRBJ1-4	TRBV15	-	TGTGCCATCCAGGGCACAAACTCTGAAAAACTGTTTTTT	CAIQGTNSEKLFF
-	TRBJ2-2	TRBV4-2	-	TGTGCCAGCAGCCCAAGACAGGATAACACCGGGGAGCTGTTTTTT	CASSPRQDNTGELFF
-	TRBJ1-1	TRBV11-1	-	TGTGCCAGCAGCACCGACACCCTTAGCACTGAAGCTTTCTTT	CASSTDTLSTEAFF
TRBD1	TRBJ1-4	TRBV5-8	-	TGTGCCAGCAGCCATACAGGGGGCGCGACTAATGAAAAACTGTTTTTT	CASSHTGGATNEKLFF
TRBD1	TRBJ1-6	TRBV3-1/TRBV3-2	-	TGTGCCAGCAGCCCGCGGACAGGGTGGAATTCACCCCTCCACTTT	CASSPRTGWNSPLHF
-	TRBJ2-1	TRBV6-5	-	TGTGCCAGCAGTTATTCCCGACACAATGAGCAGTTCTTC	CASSYSRHNEQFF
-	TRBJ1-1	TRBV21-1	-	TGTGCCAGCAGCAAAGAATCCCAGTGGTCTGAAGCTTTCTTT	CASSKESQWSEAFF
-	TRBJ2-3	TRBV24-1	-	TGTGCCACCAGTGCCAAAACAGATACGCAGTATTTT	CATSAKTDTQYF
TRBD2	TRBJ2-7	TRBV7-9	-	TGTGCCAGCAGCTTAGCGGGGGGGCTAGCGGGTTCAAGCTACGAGCAGTACTTC	CASSLAGGLAGSSYEQYF
-	TRBJ2-1	TRBV7-2	once	TGTGCCAGCAGCTCTGACTCGAACTTCTACAATGAGCAGTTCTTC	CASSSDSNFYNEQFF
-	TRBJ2-7	TRBV19	-	TGTGCCAGTAGTATGGGCAGTAGCTTCTACGAGCAGTACTTC	CASSMGSSFYEQYF
-	TRBJ2-5	TRBV5-4	-	TGTGCCAGCAGCCAGAAGTACCAAGAGACCCAGTACTTC	CASSQKYQETQYF
TRBD2	TRBJ2-2	TRBV25-1	-	TGTGCCAGCGGTACTAGCGGGAGGTTGGGCGGGGAGCTGTTTTTT	CASGTSGRLGGELFF
TRBD1	TRBJ2-7	TRBV7-2	-	TGTGCCAGCAGCTCGTATCATTCGGGACAGGGGGCTAACGAGCAGTACTTC	CASSSYHSGQGANEQYF
-	TRBJ2-1	TRBV7-2	-	TGTGCCAGCAGCTCTTCGGTTTTCAGTGAGCAGTTCTTC	CASSSSVFSEQFF
-	TRBJ1-6	TRBV19	-	TGTGCCAGTAGTATACAGGGACCTTCACCCCTCCACTTT	CASSIQGPSPLHF
-	TRBJ2-7	TRBV6-1	-	TGTGCCAGCAGTGAAATTAGCAGCTCCCTCTACGAGCAGTACTTC	CASSEISSSLYEQYF
-	TRBJ1-4	TRBV15	once	TGTGCCACCGCATCGGCGTCCGGGTTTGAAAAACTGTTTTTT	CATASASGFEKLFF
-	TRBJ2-1	TRBV6-2/TRBV6-3	once	TGTGCCAGCAGTTCCGGGGGAGGTTCCTACAATGAGCAGTTCTTC	CASSSGGGSYNEQFF
-	TRBJ2-3	TRBV19	-	TGTGCCAGTAGTTCGGCTAGCGACACAGATACGCAGTATTTT	CASSSASDTDTQYF
-	TRBJ2-3	TRBV28	-	TGTGCCAGCACGAGTGTGGGCAGAGTCACAGATACGCAGTATTTT	CASTSVGRVTDTQYF
TRBD1	TRBJ1-5	TRBV15	few	TGTGCCACCTCGGGACAGCTTAGCAATCAGCCCCAGCATTTT	CATSGQLSNQPQHF
-	TRBJ2-7	TRBV6-5	-	TGTGCCAGCAGTTACGTAGCGCGGAGCTCCGAGCAGTACTTC	CASSYVARSSEQYF
TRBD1	TRBJ1-6	TRBV15	-	TGTGCCACCAGCAGAGATCCCCGGACAGGGGGCAGTGATTCACCCCTCCACTTT	CATSRDPRTGGSDSPLHF
-	TRBJ1-3	TRBV5-5	-	TGTGCCAGCAGCTTGGGAGGGAACACCATATATTTT	CASSLGGNTIYF
-	TRBJ2-3	TRBV6-5	-	TGTGCCAGCAGGAAGCAACCCACAGATACGCAGTATTTT	CASRKQPTDTQYF
TRBD1	TRBJ2-3	TRBV11-2	few	TGTGCCAGCAGAACCGGGACAGGGATATCGGATACGCAGTATTTT	CASRTGTGISDTQYF
TRBD2	TRBJ2-5	TRBV25-1	few	TGTGCCAGCAGTGATCGGGCGGGAGAGGGTTCGGAGACCCAGTACTTC	CASSDRAGEGSETQYF
TRBD1	TRBJ2-1	TRBV7-7	-	TGTGCCAGCAGCTTTTCCACAGGGGCCTACAATGAGCAGTTCTTC	CASSFSTGAYNEQFF
-	TRBJ2-1	TRBV3-1/TRBV3-2	-	TGTGCCAGCAGCCAAGTTCTAATTAATGAGCAGTTCTTC	CASSQVLINEQFF
-	TRBJ2-2	TRBV2	-	TGTGCCAGCAGTGAATTGGGGGGACAGACCACCGGGGAGCTGTTTTTT	CASSELGGQTTGELFF
-	TRBJ2-3	TRBV6-5	-	TGTGCCAGCAGTTACTCGGTAGGGCATGGCACAGATACGCAGTATTTT	CASSYSVGHGTDTQYF